The 5 T cell receptor beta chains presented below share a single source sample, sequenced in a study of tumor and adjacent non-tumor tissue in lung cancer listed by TCRdb under 2018. RNA was isolated from bulk unsorted tissue, and RNA quality was assessed with a NanoDrop ND-1000 and an Agilent 2100. To prepare the library, multiplex PCR was applied. Sequencing was carried out with an Illumina HiSeq 2500. TCRbeta libraries were constructed through three rounds of nested PCR with primers (Table S4) according to protocols modified from ARM-PCR. In-frame beta chains were kept once TCRdb had trimmed the public reads at Q25 with fastp and called clones with MiXCR. Merged by CDR3 protein, the rows form single entries marked with the most common genes and DNA. The sample table shows 100,000 to 150,000 distinct CDR3 sequences, and 60% to 70% are seen once. Of the sample, over 10% falls within the top ten clones.

The material sequenced was lung tumor tissue. The receptors come from a man aged 25-40 years with non-small cell lung cancer.

The sample holds many counts of this clonotype. This chain uses TRBV6-5 with TRBJ2-7; 11 bases fit TRBD2. The ends lost 6 bases at V and 6 bases at J; junction bases unmatched: 16. Germline CDR1 is MNHEY and CDR2 is SVGAGI. The CDR3 totals 17 residues. The CDR3 region is CASREPFTGTSGLEQYF. The DNA of the CDR3 is TGTGCCAGCAGGGAACCCTTCACCGGGACTAGCGGTCTCGAGCAGTACTTC.

In regard to this clonotype: With a much larger clone just one base away, this may be a read error. Likely a read error: the CDR3 ends without its conserved phenylalanine or tryptophan. The rearrangement uses TRBV6-6 and TRBJ2-7, with D possibly TRBD1 on 5 matching bases. Trimming left V 4 bases short and J 1 base short, with 8 bases between. CDR1 is MNHNY, CDR2 SVGAGI, per germline (reference sequence). There are 13 residues in the CDR3. The CDR3 sequence: CASSSDSSYEQYL. The CDR3 DNA sequence: TGTGCCAGCAGTTCCGACAGTTCCTACGAGCAGTACCTC.

This clonotype was recorded once. The CDR3 region is CASTQVFGIASPRDTQYF. The CDR3, as DNA: TGCGCCAGTACCCAAGTCTTCGGAATAGCATCCCCCCGGGATACGCAGTATTTT. The V and J genes are TRBV4-1 and TRBJ2-3; D is undetermined. Looked up from germline, CDR1 is MGHRA and CDR2 is YSYEKL. Trimming took off 9 bases at V and 6 bases at J, with 31 bases between the two ends. CDR3 length equals 18 residues.

With regard to this clonotype: A read error is possible here, since a much larger clone lies one base away. The gene calls are TRBV20-1 and TRBJ2-7, with 8 nucleotides matching TRBD2. J gave up 4 bases and V 8 bases, and 16 bases lay outside the gene matches. This CDR3 has 15 residues. Germline V lookup: CDR1 DFQATT, CDR2 SNEGSKA (reference sequence). The CDR3 DNA reads as TGCAGTACCATGCCCCACGGAAGCGGGGGATACGAGCAGTACTTC. As protein: CSTMPHGSGGYEQYF.

For this clonotype: A read error may account for a junction end that differs from germline. CDR3 bases: TGTGCCAGCAACTTAGAAATAGTCACAGATACGCAGTATTTT. This encodes CASNLEIVTDTQYF. The rearrangement links TRBV11-2 to TRBJ2-3; D call uncertain. The CDR3 sequence is 14 residues long. CDR1 and CDR2 (germline): SGHAT, FQNNGV.